A selection of T cell receptor beta chains follows, all from one sample in a study of blood T cell repertoires in COVID-19. The assay was immunoSEQ multiplex PCR, and TCRdb's table has in-frame clones only and misses some. The sample lists about 35,000 clones; approximately 87% were seen once. Sequenced sample: peripheral blood. These TCRs come from a man at least 80 years old with active COVID-19. The CDR3 runs from the conserved cysteine through the conserved F or W. D genes are given only for firm matches. Size is omitted from some rows. Given values are once, few, many or a class for expanded clones.

>once|TRBJ1-1|TRBV18|14|NA
CASSLRESGTEAFF
TGTGCCAGCTCACTTAGGGAGAGTGGCACTGAAGCTTTCTTT
>NA|TRBJ2-3|TRBV4-3|15|TRBD2
CASSQGASGIDTQYF
TGCGCCAGCAGCCAAGGGGCTAGCGGGATTGATACGCAGTATTTT
>once|TRBJ2-2|TRBV5-1|15|TRBD1
CASNSQGAGTGELFF
TGCGCCAGCAACTCACAGGGGGCCGGGACCGGGGAGCTGTTTTTT
>NA|TRBJ1-3|TRBV7-9|13|NA
CASSLRVEDTIYF
TGTGCCAGCAGCTTACGGGTGGAGGACACCATATATTTT
>NA|TRBJ2-1|TRBV9|13|NA
CASSVEANVRQFF
TGTGCCAGCAGCGTAGAAGCCAACGTGCGGCAGTTCTTC
>NA|TRBJ1-2|TRBV10-3|13|TRBD1
CAISEGAGYGYTF
TGTGCCATCTCTGAGGGGGCGGGCTATGGCTACACCTTC
>NA|TRBJ1-2|TRBV6-5|16|NA
CASSYSPFRANYGYTF
TGTGCCAGCAGTTACTCGCCGTTTAGAGCTAACTATGGCTACACCTTC
>NA|TRBJ2-1|TRBV10-3|15|TRBD2
CAISSTSGRLDEQFF
TGTGCCATCAGCTCGACTAGCGGGAGGTTGGATGAGCAGTTCTTC
>NA|TRBJ2-7|TRBV6-5|13|TRBD2
CASKAGGSREQYF
TGTGCCAGCAAAGCGGGAGGTTCGAGGGAGCAGTACTTC
>NA|TRBJ2-7|TRBV6-5|14|NA
CASSYSQRGYEQYF
TGTGCCAGCAGTTACTCGCAGAGAGGCTACGAGCAGTACTTC
>NA|TRBJ2-2|TRBV7-6|15|NA
CASSLGTRPAGELFF
TGTGCCAGCAGCTTAGGTACTAGACCAGCCGGGGAGCTGTTTTTT
>NA|TRBJ2-7|TRBV2|12|NA
CASGAGYYEQYF
TGTGCCAGCGGGGCGGGGTACTACGAGCAGTACTTC
>NA|TRBJ2-7|TRBV12-3/TRBV12-4|13|NA
CASSFNRVYEQYF
TGTGCCAGCAGTTTTAACAGAGTATACGAGCAGTACTTC
>NA|TRBJ2-2|TRBV24-1|16|TRBD1
CATSDRTGSNTGELFF
TGTGCCACCAGTGACCGGACAGGCTCGAACACCGGGGAGCTGTTTTTT
>NA|TRBJ2-3|TRBV6-5|14|NA
CASKRSPYTDTQYF
TGTGCCAGCAAGCGGAGCCCGTACACAGATACGCAGTATTTT
>NA|TRBJ2-5|TRBV7-2|14|NA
CASSLDSSRETQYF
TGTGCCAGCAGCTTAGATTCTAGCAGGGAGACCCAGTACTTC
>NA|TRBJ1-3|TRBV4-1|16|NA
CASSQDSQVAGNTIYF
TGCGCCAGCAGCCAAGATTCACAGGTCGCTGGAAACACCATATATTTT
>NA|TRBJ2-2|TRBV7-2|16|NA
CASSLGSGQLTGELFF
TGTGCCAGCAGCTTAGGATCGGGACAACTCACCGGGGAGCTGTTTTTT
>NA|TRBJ2-3|TRBV6-5|13|TRBD2
CASTAGAGDTQYF
TGTGCCAGCACGGCGGGAGCAGGAGATACGCAGTATTTT
>NA|TRBJ2-5|TRBV6-6|15|TRBD1
CASRIPGTGKETQYF
TGTGCCAGCAGAATTCCCGGGACAGGGAAAGAGACCCAGTACTTC
>NA|TRBJ1-1|TRBV19|13|TRBD1
CATNLWGQGKTFF
TGTGCCACCAATCTGTGGGGACAGGGAAAAACTTTCTTT
>NA|TRBJ2-7|TRBV6-5|13|NA
CASSSGTGYEQYF
TGTGCCAGCAGCTCCGGGACTGGCTACGAGCAGTACTTC
>NA|TRBJ2-3|TRBV24-1|17|NA
CATSDLGRPGGTDTQYF
TGTGCCACCAGTGATTTGGGTAGGCCGGGGGGCACAGATACGCAGTATTTT
>NA|TRBJ2-5|TRBV9|16|TRBD2
CASSPRTSGRGETQYF
TGTGCCAGCAGCCCCCGGACTAGCGGGAGGGGGGAGACCCAGTACTTC
>NA|TRBJ2-7|TRBV6-6|13|NA
CASSYGITYEQYF
TGTGCCAGCAGTTACGGCATCACCTACGAGCAGTACTTC
>NA|TRBJ2-3|TRBV24-1|14|NA
CATSGTGRADTQYF
TGTGCCACCAGTGGGACAGGGAGGGCAGATACGCAGTATTTT